Listed below are T cell receptor beta chains from one sample, sequenced in a study of blood T cell repertoires in COVID-19. This table comes from immunoSEQ multiplex PCR, and its TCRdb copy is limited to in-frame clones, with some not included. The sample contains nearly 250,000 clones, 82% of which appear only once. Material for sequencing was peripheral blood. Receptors were obtained from a woman aged 80 or older with acute or convalescent COVID-19. Each CDR3 is given with its conserved first and last residue. D genes are given only for firm matches. Clone size, where shown, is once, few, many, or a class for clones that have expanded.

cdr3_aa cdr3_nt cdr3_length v_call clone_size d_call j_call
CASSLSNEQYF TGTGCCAGCAGCTTGAGCAACGAGCAGTACTTC 11 TRBV7-8 - - TRBJ2-7
CASSYSGWGRGTEAFF TGTGCCAGCAGTTACTCGGGCTGGGGGCGAGGGACTGAAGCTTTCTTT 16 TRBV6-5 - - TRBJ1-1
CASSSRETTDTQYF TGCGCCAGCAGCTCCAGAGAGACTACAGATACGCAGTATTTT 14 TRBV5-1 - - TRBJ2-3
CASSVGLGLAGVGETQYF TGTGCCAGCAGCGTAGGTTTGGGACTAGCGGGAGTAGGCGAGACCCAGTACTTC 18 TRBV9 once TRBD2 TRBJ2-5
CASSLAGTASYEQYF TGTGCCAGCAGCTTAGCAGGGACAGCTTCCTACGAGCAGTACTTC 15 TRBV7-2 once TRBD1 TRBJ2-7
CASSIVPGDYGYTF TGTGCCAGTAGTATAGTCCCAGGGGACTATGGCTACACCTTC 14 TRBV19 - - TRBJ1-2
CASSLGLAGAGRDEQYF TGTGCCAGCAGCCTCGGACTAGCGGGAGCGGGCCGGGACGAGCAGTACTTC 17 TRBV5-4 - TRBD2 TRBJ2-7
CASSQRGSGETQYF TGTGCCAGCAGCCAAAGGGGGTCTGGAGAGACCCAGTACTTC 14 TRBV3-1/TRBV3-2 - - TRBJ2-5
CASRTGDMNTEAFF TGTGCCAGCCGGACAGGAGACATGAACACTGAAGCTTTCTTT 14 TRBV6-5 - TRBD1 TRBJ1-1
CSVEAEQGARRWGYTF TGCAGCGTTGAAGCTGAACAGGGGGCGAGACGTTGGGGCTACACCTTC 16 TRBV29-1 - TRBD1 TRBJ1-2
CSAKRGELFF TGCAGTGCGAAAAGGGGCGAACTGTTTTTT 10 TRBV20-1 - - TRBJ1-4
CASRLRVSGRAYSNTGELFF TGTGCAAGTCGCCTCCGGGTTAGCGGGAGGGCCTATTCGAACACCGGGGAGCTGTTTTTT 20 TRBV12-2 - - TRBJ2-2
CAWSSAPGASGRETQYF TGTGCCTGGAGTTCCGCCCCAGGGGCTAGCGGGAGGGAGACCCAGTACTTC 17 TRBV30 - TRBD2 TRBJ2-5
CASSSGLWREQYF TGTGCCAGCAGCTCGGGCCTTTGGAGGGAGCAGTACTTC 13 TRBV5-8 once - TRBJ2-7
CASSRKGGGRNIQYF TGTGCCAGCAGCAGAAAGGGGGGAGGGAGAAACATTCAGTACTTC 15 TRBV6-5 - - TRBJ2-4
CASSPRLYEQYF TGTGCCAGCAGCCCCAGGCTCTACGAGCAGTACTTC 12 TRBV7-6 - - TRBJ2-7
CASSSLAGLGYNEQFF TGTGCCAGCAGTTCTCTAGCGGGGCTGGGGTACAATGAGCAGTTCTTC 16 TRBV28 few TRBD2 TRBJ2-1
CASSKGLAGSTDTQYF TGTGCCAGCAGCAAGGGACTAGCGGGCAGCACAGATACGCAGTATTTT 16 TRBV11-3 - TRBD2 TRBJ2-3
CASSPTGAGANVLTF TGTGCCAGCAGTCCTACCGGGGCTGGGGCCAACGTCCTGACTTTC 15 TRBV2 - - TRBJ2-6
CASSQLGGTGANVLTF TGTGCCAGCAGCCAACTAGGGGGAACTGGGGCCAACGTCCTGACTTTC 16 TRBV14 - - TRBJ2-6
CASSYSPGSPQPQHF TGTGCCAGCAGCTACTCTCCGGGTTCTCCCCAGCCCCAGCATTTT 15 TRBV7-2 - - TRBJ1-5
CASSRNSGDGYTF TGTGCCAGCTCTCGGAATTCGGGGGACGGCTACACCTTC 13 TRBV18 - - TRBJ1-2
CASSPRTSGTVDEQYF TGTGCCAGCAGCCCCCGGACTAGCGGGACAGTCGACGAGCAGTACTTC 16 TRBV7-8 few TRBD2 TRBJ2-7
CASSQEPGGGYGYTF TGTGCCAGCAGCCAAGAGCCAGGGGGTGGCTATGGCTACACCTTC 15 TRBV3-1/TRBV3-2 - TRBD1 TRBJ1-2
CASSDTGTDTQYF TGTGCCAGTAGTGATACAGGGACAGATACGCAGTATTTT 13 TRBV19 - - TRBJ2-3
CASSLGQGGRGGNTIYF TGCGCCAGCAGCTTGGGACAGGGGGGCCGAGGCGGAAACACCATATATTTT 17 TRBV5-1 - TRBD1 TRBJ1-3
CASGTSGRSVRTDTQYF TGTGCCAGCGGGACTAGCGGGAGATCGGTCCGCACAGATACGCAGTATTTT 17 TRBV21-1 - - TRBJ2-3
CASSLGPGTDTQYF TGTGCCAGCAGCTTAGGGCCAGGCACAGATACGCAGTATTTT 14 TRBV11-3 - - TRBJ2-3
CATSEAGISYEQYF TGTGCCACCAGCGAAGCAGGGATCTCCTACGAGCAGTACTTC 14 TRBV24-1 - - TRBJ2-7
CASSQDYRGNTEAFF TGTGCCAGCAGCCAAGATTACAGGGGGAACACTGAAGCTTTCTTT 15 TRBV4-2 - TRBD1 TRBJ1-1
CASSLVSPGSNQPQHF TGTGCCAGCAGCTTAGTTTCCCCGGGGAGCAATCAGCCCCAGCATTTT 16 TRBV7-2 - - TRBJ1-5
CASSPGTGGDTGELFF TGTGCCAGCAGTCCGGGGACAGGGGGCGACACCGGGGAGCTGTTTTTT 16 TRBV28 once TRBD1 TRBJ2-2
CASRRLAGGLNEQFF TGTGCCAGCAGAAGACTAGCGGGGGGGTTAAATGAGCAGTTCTTC 15 TRBV6-5 - TRBD2 TRBJ2-1
CASNREGNNEQFF TGTGCCAGCAATCGGGAAGGGAACAATGAGCAGTTCTTC 13 TRBV5-4 once - TRBJ2-1
CASSPRPTNEKLFF TGTGCCAGCAGCCCTCGTCCCACTAATGAAAAACTGTTTTTT 14 TRBV7-2 - - TRBJ1-4
CASSARQAYGYTF TGTGCCAGCAGCGCCCGACAGGCTTATGGCTACACCTTC 13 TRBV7-2 - - TRBJ1-2
CASSQASGTSYEQYF TGTGCCAGCAGCCAAGCTAGCGGGACTAGTTACGAGCAGTACTTC 15 TRBV4-2 - TRBD2 TRBJ2-7
CASSIARGLTQPQHF TGTGCCAGTAGTATTGCGAGGGGGCTCACTCAGCCCCAGCATTTT 15 TRBV19 - TRBD1 TRBJ1-5
CASSQESVLAKNIQYF TGTGCCAGCAGCCAAGAGTCAGTTCTAGCCAAAAACATTCAGTACTTC 16 TRBV3-1/TRBV3-2 - - TRBJ2-4
CAWSRLAGAHRETQYF TGTGCCTGGAGTAGGTTAGCGGGAGCCCATCGAGAGACCCAGTACTTC 16 TRBV30 - TRBD2 TRBJ2-5
CASSRRGQGAGTNEKLFF TGTGCCAGCAGCCGCAGGGGACAGGGGGCGGGAACTAATGAAAAACTGTTTTTT 18 TRBV5-6 - TRBD1 TRBJ1-4
CASSPLADYNEQFF TGTGCCAGCAGTCCCTTAGCGGACTACAATGAGCAGTTCTTC 14 TRBV6-2/TRBV6-3 - - TRBJ2-1
CAISAGQGRSPLHF TGTGCCATCAGTGCCGGACAGGGGCGTTCACCCCTCCACTTT 14 TRBV10-3 - TRBD1 TRBJ1-6
CSANRDYGYTF TGCAGTGCTAACAGAGACTATGGCTACACCTTC 11 TRBV20-1 - - TRBJ1-2
CASSLGLAGSDTQYF TGTGCCAGCAGTTTAGGTCTAGCGGGATCAGATACGCAGTATTTT 15 TRBV27 - TRBD2 TRBJ2-3
CATSDPSGRSDEQFF TGTGCCACCAGTGACCCTAGCGGGAGGAGTGATGAGCAGTTCTTC 15 TRBV24-1 - TRBD2 TRBJ2-1
CSDRDRGRYNEQFF TGCAGCGACCGGGACAGGGGGAGGTACAATGAGCAGTTCTTC 14 TRBV29-1 - TRBD1 TRBJ2-1
CASGGGNTEAFF TGTGCCAGCGGGGGAGGGAACACTGAAGCTTTCTTT 12 TRBV7-2 few - TRBJ1-1
CASSPQQGTLSEKLFF TGTGCCAGCAGCCCGCAACAGGGCACGTTAAGTGAAAAACTGTTTTTT 16 TRBV5-4 few - TRBJ1-4
CASSNQGGPFYEQYF TGTGCCAGCAGTAACCAAGGGGGTCCCTTCTACGAGCAGTACTTC 15 TRBV6-2/TRBV6-3 - - TRBJ2-7
CASSLAGTGQGKFGETQYF TGCGCCAGCAGCTTGGCCGGAACAGGACAGGGGAAATTTGGGGAGACCCAGTACTTC 19 TRBV5-1 - TRBD1 TRBJ2-5
CASRLGRSGSYEQYF TGTGCCAGCAGGCTTGGAAGGAGCGGCTCCTACGAGCAGTACTTC 15 TRBV6-5 few - TRBJ2-7
CASSNSGQGRDTF TGTGCCAGCAGCAATAGTGGACAGGGGAGGGACACCTTC 13 TRBV21-1 - - TRBJ1-2
CASSENGVNQPQHF TGTGCCAGCAGCGAAAATGGAGTTAATCAGCCCCAGCATTTT 14 TRBV2 - - TRBJ1-5
CASSLSRANEQFF TGTGCCAGCAGCTTATCCAGGGCGAATGAGCAGTTCTTC 13 TRBV7-3 - - TRBJ2-1
CASRMTPYGYTF TGTGCCAGCAGGATGACACCTTATGGCTACACCTTC 12 TRBV28 - - TRBJ1-2